The clone carrying this TCR beta chain was found once. Antigen specificity is unknown. The CDR3 is made up of 14 amino acids. Between the trimmed V and J ends, which lost 2 bases and 6 bases, there was a span of 11 bases. Per germline, CDR1 SGHRS and CDR2 YFSETQ. The sample comes from a study of T cells in Graves' hyperthyroidism and ophthalmopathy. Overall study findings and caveats: Before onset, by a median of about six months, the model predicted ophthalmopathy.

RNA transcripts were the template for amplifying TCR beta CDR3 regions. A first-round RT-PCR of the TCR CDR3 used the HTBI primer set. TCRdb passed the multiplex PCR reads through MiXCR, listing each CDR3 protein once. Among about 340,000 distinct CDR3 sequences, roughly 18% were seen once, and the ten largest hold under 55%. The source material was blood. The TCR sequence derives from a woman aged 45-60 years with Graves' hyperthyroidism. This chain links TRBV5-1 with TRBJ2-2; tentatively, D is TRBD1 or TRBD2 (5 bases each). This CDR3 reads CASSLMRGSGELFF. CDR3 nucleotide sequence: TGCGCCAGCAGCTTAATGAGGGGTTCCGGGGAGCTGTTTTTT. Full variable domain (outside the CDR3, taken from reference TRBV5-1 and TRBJ2-2): KAGVTQTPRYLIKTRGQQVTLSCSPISGHRSVSWYQQTPGQGLQFLFEYFSETQRNKGNFPGRFSGRQFSNSRSEMNVSTLELGDSALYLCASSLMRGSGELFFGEGSRLTVL.